This T cell receptor beta chain was identified in a study of tumor-infiltrating lymphocytes in oesophageal squamous cell carcinoma. This clonotype has only one observation. TCRdb passed the reads through MiXCR, listing each CDR3 protein once. This table holds some 10,000 distinct CDR3 sequences, around 60% found once. The sequencing input was blood. This receptor was obtained from a female donor with esophageal squamous cell carcinoma.

As DNA, the CDR3 is TGTGCCAGCAGCTGGGGGACTAGCGGAGATACGCAGTATTTT. This translates into CASSWGTSGDTQYF. The J gene is TRBJ2-3, the V gene TRBV5-6; 11 bases align to TRBD2. V was clipped by 3 bases and J by 5 bases; unmatched bases: 2. The CDR3 is 14 amino acids. The germline V gene encodes CDR1 SGHDT and CDR2 YYEEEE.